The 10 T cell receptor beta chains below come from one sample, sequenced in a study of radiation and T cells in renal cell carcinoma. Time point given: baseline pretreatment blood. Treatment described: 15 Gy SBRT to primary tumor, nephrectomy 4 weeks later. Assay: immunoSEQ multiplex PCR; the TCRdb copy retains only in-frame clones and omits some. This sample yields 150,000 or so clones, of which about 88% are seen a single time; 12% belongs to the top ten. Material: blood, obtained from a patient whose treatment included radiotherapy and nephrectomy. The receptors shown here come from a woman between 50 and 59 years old with renal cell carcinoma.

This clone was counted once. The V call is TRBV4-3, the J call TRBJ2-2, with D hard to call. Germline assignment: CDR1 LGHNA and CDR2 YSLEER. CDR3 size: 16 residues. Trimming removed 0 bases at V and 2 bases at J, with 10 bases between. The CDR3 coding sequence is TGCGCCAGCAGCCAAGATAGGAACACAAACACCGGGGAGCTGTTTTTT. Its translation is CASSQDRNTNTGELFF.

The chain couples TRBV6-5 to TRBJ1-1; unclear D gene. Germline CDR1 is MNHEY and CDR2 is SVGAGI. The CDR3 extends over 13 amino acids. Trimming left V 5 bases short and J 0 bases short, with 7 bases between. The CDR3 protein is CASSKTVNTEAFF. For the CDR3, the DNA is TGTGCCAGCAGTAAGACGGTGAACACTGAAGCTTTCTTT.

The chain is built from TRBV7-8 and TRBJ2-7; D remains ambiguous. Germline CDR1 is SGHVS and CDR2 is FQNEAQ. The CDR3 consists of 16 residues. V was trimmed by 2 bases and J by 0 bases, leaving 14 bases between them. CDR3 in amino acids: CASSLSGTYGSYEQYF. The CDR3, as DNA: TGTGCCAGCAGCTTAAGTGGCACCTACGGCTCCTACGAGCAGTACTTC.

The rearrangement joins TRBV5-1 to TRBJ1-1, with no clear D. V dropped 1 base and J dropped 4 bases, with 14 bases sitting between them. CDR1 is SGHRS, CDR2 YFSETQ, per germline. The CDR3 spans 15 residues. The CDR3 loop reads CASSLPRERATEAFF. CDR3 bases: TGCGCCAGCAGCTTGCCTAGGGAGCGGGCCACTGAAGCTTTCTTT.

The chain recombines TRBV9 with TRBJ1-3, with 9 bases aligning to TRBD1. This CDR3 is 17 amino acids long. Germline V gives CDR1 SGDLS, CDR2 YYNGEE. The J segment lost 0 bases and the V segment lost 0 bases, leaving 4 bases of the junction unmatched. The CDR3 bases are TGTGCCAGCAGCGTAGCCCGGGACAGGGTCTCTGGAAACACCATATATTTT. Amino acid sequence: CASSVARDRVSGNTIYF.

CDR3 region: CASSAQTTGELFF. The DNA for the CDR3 is TGTGCCAGCAGCGCCCAAACCACCGGGGAGCTGTTTTTT. The chain combines TRBV9 with TRBJ2-2; D unclear. Per germline, CDR1 SGDLS and CDR2 YYNGEE. The CDR3 runs 13 residues. Deletions cut 3 bases from V and 4 bases from J, with 7 bases between.

Of note for this clone: In the same sample, other DNA sequences code for this CDR3. V is TRBV7-9 and J is TRBJ2-1, with 9 bases that match TRBD2. The CDR3 runs 15 residues. Per germline, CDR1 SEHNR and CDR2 FQNEAQ (reference sequence). V shed 3 bases and J 4 bases; nucleotides not matched to a gene: 4. The DNA for the CDR3 is TGTGCCAGCAGCTTCGTGCGGGGGGGATACAATGAGCAGTTCTTC. It specifies CASSFVRGGYNEQFF. The whole variable domain, remainder taken from reference TRBV7-9 and TRBJ2-1, is DTGVSQNPRHKITKRGQNVTFRCDPISEHNRLYWYRQTLGQGPEFLTYFQNEAQLEKSRLLSDRFSAERPKGSFSTLEIQRTEQGDSAMYLCASSFVRGGYNEQFFGPGTRLTVL.

The chain has TRBV7-9 and TRBJ1-3; D remains unclear. The CDR3 length is 14 residues. Germline assignment: CDR1 SEHNR and CDR2 FQNEAQ (reference sequence). Trimming cost V 7 bases and J 0 bases, with 10 bases left between them. The CDR3 region is CASNRKGSGNTIYF. CDR3 DNA sequence: TGTGCCAGCAATAGGAAGGGCTCTGGAAACACCATATATTTT.

This clone was counted between two and nine times. The chain is built from TRBV7-9 and TRBJ1-6; D is uncertain. Germline V gene sequence: CDR1 SEHNR, CDR2 FQNEAQ (reference sequence). This CDR3 is built from 11 residues. V dropped 6 bases and J dropped 10 bases, with 7 bases sitting between them. The CDR3 DNA reads as TGTGCCAGCAGTCAAGGGTCACCCCTCCACTTT. As protein: CASSQGSPLHF.

The V gene is TRBV6-5, the J gene TRBJ2-2, with 7 bases fitting TRBD2. CDR1 is MNHEY, CDR2 SVGAGI, per germline. Unmatched junction bases numbered 2, after V lost 2 bases and J lost 5 bases. This CDR3 is built from 14 residues. The CDR3, as DNA: TGTGCCAGCAGTTACGACGGGGGGACCGGGGAGCTGTTTTTT. This codes for CASSYDGGTGELFF.